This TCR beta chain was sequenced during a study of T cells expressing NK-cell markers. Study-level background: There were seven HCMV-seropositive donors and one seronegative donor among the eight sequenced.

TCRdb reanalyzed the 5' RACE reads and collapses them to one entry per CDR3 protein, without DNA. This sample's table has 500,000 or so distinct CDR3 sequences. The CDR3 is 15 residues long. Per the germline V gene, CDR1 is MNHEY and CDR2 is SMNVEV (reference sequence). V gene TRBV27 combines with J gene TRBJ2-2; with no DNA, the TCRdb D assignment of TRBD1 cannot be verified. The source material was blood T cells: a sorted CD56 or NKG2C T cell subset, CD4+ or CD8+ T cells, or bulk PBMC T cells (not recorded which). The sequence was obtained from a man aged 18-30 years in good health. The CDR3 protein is CASSTPGRNTGELFF.